The sequence of this TCR beta chain was determined in a study of siplizumab effects on memory and regulatory T cells. Findings of the study overall: Naive T cells appeared more varied than memory cells and looked like key alloresponse contributors. Alloreactive sequences that could be traced to unstimulated CD4+ memory cells showed a significant reduction under siplizumab.

Assays were performed on 95,000 to 100,000 TCR templates per sample. Sequencing was performed with immunoSEQ multiplex PCR; in TCRdb, only in-frame clones are kept and a portion is missing. The table has about 72,000 clones, about 90% seen once. On this clone itself: Its antigen is not known.

The length of the CDR3 is 14 residues. Germline V lookup: CDR1 SNHLY, CDR2 FYNNEI. V was shortened by 4 bases and J by 3 bases, with 10 bases between the two germline ends. This rearrangement joins TRBV2 to TRBJ1-5; D perhaps matches TRBD1 (5 bases). The receptor comes from a human donor in good health. Sequencing was performed on CD8+ T cells sorted from blood. DNA of the CDR3: TGTGCCAGCAGTGTAGGAGGGGACAATCAGCCCCAGCATTTT. This codes for CASSVGGDNQPQHF. Using reference TRBV2 and TRBJ1-5 for the parts outside the CDR3, the full variable domain is EPEVTQTPSHQVTQMGQEVILRCVPISNHLYFYWYRQILGQKVEFLVSFYNNEISEKSEIFDDQFSVERPDGSNFTLKIRSTKLEDSAMYFCASSVGGDNQPQHFGDGTRLSIL.